This TCR beta chain was identified during a study of T cells after posttransplantation cyclophosphamide (dated by TCRdb to the mid-2010s). About the full investigation: T cell repertoire reconstitution was tracked by TRB sequencing after myeloablative bone marrow transplantation in which posttransplantation cyclophosphamide was used as GVHD prophylaxis. Because TRA and TRB clonality correlated tightly in ten or so samples, later TCR analyses were limited to TRB. Blood from every one of the roughly 35 PTCy patients who had 1-year posttransplant specimens underwent TRB sequencing. Public TRB sequences were compared against a database of over 3,500 sequences linked to responses to pathogens, tumor antigens, self-antigens and alloantigens. Antigen receptor sequencing covered samples from 30 to 45 PTCy-treated patients and 16 of their related bone marrow donors. Up to roughly 3 additional blood samples from 2 to 5.2 years after transplant were also TRB-sequenced in 3 patients, as was pretransplant blood from several patients. The full study reports these points: The TRB repertoires of T cells infiltrating skin or GI tract showed only limited overlap with the TRB repertoires of T cells in blood. Across the 35 to 45 patients, TRB clonality was highly associated with recipient CMV seropositivity and CMV reactivation, and diversity with PTCy was similar to that in the CNI/methotrexate controls. Donor-recipient similarity was low at 1-2 months but rose over the first year, and later blood repertoires were often dominated by donor CD8+ memory clones.

About this clone: It lacks a known antigen. Qualities for individual bases were not recorded, and no much larger clone is one base off.

Deletion took 5 bases off V and 11 bases off J, with a span of 15 bases between the germline ends. The CDR3, cysteine through phenylalanine, is 11 amino acids long. Only the CDR3 DNA stays, 33 bases, in frame from base 1. The germline V gene encodes CDR1 DFQATT and CDR2 SNEGSKA (reference sequence). On the day of marrow donation, related bone marrow donors gave peripheral blood samples. Naive T cells were defined as viable CD3+CD4+ or CD3+CD8+ cells that were CCR7+CD45RA+CD45RO-CD95-CD27+CD28+. Peripheral blood and bone marrow mononuclear cells were isolated by Ficoll-Hypaque density centrifugation and were cryopreserved. CD4+ and CD8+ T cells, including naive and memory subsets, were sorted by FACS on a FACSAria II. Genomic DNA was the input for TRB sequencing, which was run either with the immunoSEQ assay at survey resolution or with the hsTCRB kit. Processing in the source paper ran as follows. The immunoSEQ software handled initial read processing, and the LymphoSeq R package was used for repertoire analyses. For each TRB dataset, clonality was calculated as 1 minus normalized Shannon entropy, and the Gini coefficient was computed as well. Phenotypes of unsorted samples were inferred by mapping TRB sequences from sorted subsets of the recipient or donor onto unsorted samples of the same recipient. What TCRdb holds here is the immuneACCESS table cut down to in-frame rearrangements. Part of the clones is not present; checked against another copy, under half of the missing clones reflect an unresolved V gene, and the others are unexplained. That table supplies the V and J calls and clone size; D and trimming were determined from the DNA. Here the sample has thousands of clones; 95% to 98% occur a single time. About 0.52% of the sample rests with the top ten.

Sequences were obtained from naive CD8+ T cells sorted from PBMCs. The clonotype was recovered from a woman under 40 in good health and a related stem cell transplant donor. In this chain, TRBV20-1 is recombined with TRBJ1-1; the D segment could be TRBD1, given 6 matching bases. For the CDR3, the sequence is CSAPRQDVAFF. The sequence in DNA is TGCAGTGCTCCACGACAGGACGTCGCTTTCTTT.